This TCR beta chain came from a study of blood T cell repertoires in COVID-19. The wider study: In each case, the material was cDNA or gDNA derived from T cells, B-cell-depleted T cells, or PBMCs.

Per germline, CDR1 PRHDT and CDR2 FYEKMQ (reference sequence). The ends lost 2 bases at V and 4 bases at J; junction bases unmatched: 3. The CDR3 spans 16 residues. Source study methods: Estimated nucleated cell counts came from reference gene primer amplification. Assay used: immunoSEQ multiplex PCR; TCRdb lists only in-frame clones, some missing. That table is the source of V, J and clone size, and D and trimming were worked out from the DNA. The sample yields 150,000 to 180,000 clones, 70% to 90% seen once. What was sequenced was peripheral blood. The chain recombines TRBV13 with TRBJ2-2; TRBD2 aligns across 11 bases. The receptor was isolated from a woman aged 55-69 years with COVID-19, enrolled during active disease. This CDR3 is CASSLKTSGATGELFF. The DNA for the CDR3 is TGTGCCAGCAGCTTAAAGACTAGCGGGGCCACCGGGGAGCTGTTTTTT.